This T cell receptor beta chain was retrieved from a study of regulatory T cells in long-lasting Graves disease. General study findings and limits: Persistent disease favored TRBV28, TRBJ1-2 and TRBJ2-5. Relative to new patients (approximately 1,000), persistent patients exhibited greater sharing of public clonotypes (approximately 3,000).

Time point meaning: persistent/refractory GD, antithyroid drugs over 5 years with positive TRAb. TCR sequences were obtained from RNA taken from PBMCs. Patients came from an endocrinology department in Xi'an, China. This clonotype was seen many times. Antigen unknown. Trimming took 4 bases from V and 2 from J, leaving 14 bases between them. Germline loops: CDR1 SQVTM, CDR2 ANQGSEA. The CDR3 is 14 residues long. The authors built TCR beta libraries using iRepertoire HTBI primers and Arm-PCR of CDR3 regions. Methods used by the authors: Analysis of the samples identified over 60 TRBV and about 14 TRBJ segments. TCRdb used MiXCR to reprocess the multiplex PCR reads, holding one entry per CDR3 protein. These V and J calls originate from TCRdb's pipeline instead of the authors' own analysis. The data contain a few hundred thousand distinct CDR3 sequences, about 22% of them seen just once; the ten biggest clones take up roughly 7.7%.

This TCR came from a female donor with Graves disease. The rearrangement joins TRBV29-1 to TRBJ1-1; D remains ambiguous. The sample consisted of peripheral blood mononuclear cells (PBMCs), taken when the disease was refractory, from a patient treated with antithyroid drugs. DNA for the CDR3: TGCAGCGTTGGGTCTTGGGCAGGTAACACTGAAGCTTTCTTT. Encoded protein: CSVGSWAGNTEAFF. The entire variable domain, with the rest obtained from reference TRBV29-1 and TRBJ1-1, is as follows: SAVISQKPSRDICQRGTSLTIQCQVDSQVTMMFWYRQQPGQSLTLIATANQGSEATYESGFVIDKFPISRPNLTFSTLTVSNMSPEDSSIYLCSVGSWAGNTEAFFGQGTRLTVV.